The T cell receptor beta chain described here comes from a study of cytomegalovirus exposure and HLA in healthy donors. Study-wide points: Several V segments, TRBV6-2 and TRBV6-3 among them, could not be told apart and were dropped. In an earlier analysis, about 87% or about 30%: the productive usage of most TCR beta V segments. In a later analysis, a missense DCLRE1C variant was linked to TCR beta V- and J-gene trimming. Listed as cytomegalovirus-associated were 150 or so TCR beta chains.

This clone appeared a single time. Its specificity is not known. A read error may produce the germline difference seen at one junction end. This CDR3 region has 15 residues. The germline gives CDR1 SGHDT, CDR2 YYEEEE. In the PCR, 60 Vbeta and 13 Jbeta primers were used. TCRdb's table, derived via immunoSEQ multiplex PCR, lists solely in-frame clones and lacks some. This table has 90,000 to 140,000 clones, around 75% appearing once. This chain joins TRBV5-6 and TRBJ2-7; TRBD2 might be the D (6 bases). This clonotype was sampled from a young man in good health and CMV-seronegative. Sequenced sample: PBMCs. The CDR3 reads CASRLGAGPSYEQYF. In DNA form, the CDR3 reads TGTGCCAGCAGATTGGGAGCGGGCCCCTCCTACGAGCAGTACTTC.